These 5 T cell receptor beta chains originate from one sample sequenced in a study of T cell repertoires in cytomegalovirus infection. MiXCR was run by TCRdb on the reads, yielding one entry per CDR3 protein. The table records approximately 70,000 distinct CDR3 sequences, 3% to 4% of them present only once. Sequencing was performed on PBMCs. Receptor source: a human donor in good health (CMV status not recorded). Some clones in this sample may be carry-over from other donors' samples.

This clonotype was seen at least ten times. The chain links TRBV4-3 to TRBJ1-1; D is possibly TRBD1 (5 bases). The CDR3 totals 14 residues. Germline V gene sequence: CDR1 LGHNA, CDR2 YSLEER. The V end was cut by 5 bases, the J end by 1 base, with 11 bases between. DNA of the CDR3: TGCGCCAGCAGCGTCGGGGGGGGGAACACTGAAGCTTTCTTT. The encoded protein is CASSVGGGNTEAFF.

In its sample, this clonotype was seen many times. Since the CDR3 does not end with the conserved phenylalanine or tryptophan, this likely comes from a read error. No DNA is shown, since the ends of the CDR3 on it are uncertain; the CDR3 is the one TCRdb lists. CDR3 in amino acids: CASSSTGFAAATL. The rearrangement joins TRBV7-2 to TRBJ1-1; TRBD1 is the table's D call, not checked against the DNA. The CDR3 length is 13 residues, termini included. Per the germline V gene, CDR1 is SGHTA and CDR2 is FQGNSA.

This clonotype was counted at least ten times. V gene TRBV7-8 combines with J gene TRBJ2-4; perhaps TRBD1 as D (6 bases). From germline, CDR1 is SGHVS and CDR2 FQNEAQ. Trimming removed 4 bases at V and 7 bases at J, with 17 bases between. The CDR3 spans 15 residues. The CDR3: CASSSPRDIGNIQYF. CDR3 coding DNA: TGTGCCAGCAGCTCCCCCCGGGACATCGGGAACATTCAGTACTTC.

This clonotype was seen ten or more times. The V call is TRBV2, the J call TRBJ2-1; the match to TRBD1 covers 8 bases. This CDR3 spans 17 amino acids. The trim removed 4 bases at V and 0 bases at J, leaving 8 bases unmatched. Germline CDR1 and CDR2: SNHLY and FYNNEI. The CDR3 DNA sequence: TGTGCCAGCAGTGGGGAGACAGGGGTTAGCTCCTACAATGAGCAGTTCTTC. Translated, it gives CASSGETGVSSYNEQFF.

This clonotype was counted at least ten times. CDR3 bases: TGTGCCAGCAGCTCATCGACAAGAAGGGGGAGAGATGGCTACACCTTC. Translation gives CASSSSTRRGRDGYTF. The genes are TRBV7-2 and TRBJ1-2; maybe TRBD1 (6 bases). V dropped 4 bases and J dropped 6 bases, with 21 bases sitting between them. The V gene's germline CDR1 is SGHTA and CDR2 FQGNSA. The CDR3 has 16 amino acids.